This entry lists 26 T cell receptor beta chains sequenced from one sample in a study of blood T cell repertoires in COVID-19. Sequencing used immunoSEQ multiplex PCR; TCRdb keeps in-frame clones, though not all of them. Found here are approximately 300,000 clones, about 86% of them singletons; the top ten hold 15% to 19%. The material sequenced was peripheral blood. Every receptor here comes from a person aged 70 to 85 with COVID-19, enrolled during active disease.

Here the CDR3 DNA reads TGTGCCAGCAGCTACGACAGGGATGGGACCCAGTACTTC. It encodes CASSYDRDGTQYF. The chain recombines TRBV5-6 with TRBJ2-5, with TRBD1 matching 7 bases. V lost 3 bases to trimming and J lost 7 bases; unmatched junction nucleotides: 6. The CDR3 sequence is 13 residues long. Germline values: CDR1 SGHDT, CDR2 YYEEEE.

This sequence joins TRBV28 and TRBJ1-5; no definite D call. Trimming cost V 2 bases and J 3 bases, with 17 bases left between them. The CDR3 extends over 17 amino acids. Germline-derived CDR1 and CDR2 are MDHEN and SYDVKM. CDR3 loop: CASSLTLFREYNQPQHF. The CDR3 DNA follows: TGTGCCAGCAGTTTAACCCTCTTTCGGGAGTACAATCAGCCCCAGCATTTT.

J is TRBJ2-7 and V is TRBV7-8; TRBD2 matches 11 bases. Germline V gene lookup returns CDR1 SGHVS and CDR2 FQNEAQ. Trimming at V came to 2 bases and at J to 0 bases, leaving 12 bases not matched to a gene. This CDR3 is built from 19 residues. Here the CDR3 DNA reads TGTGCCAGCAGCTTAAGTGGGGCTAGCGGGGGGCTGAGCTCCTACGAGCAGTACTTC. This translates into CASSLSGASGGLSSYEQYF.

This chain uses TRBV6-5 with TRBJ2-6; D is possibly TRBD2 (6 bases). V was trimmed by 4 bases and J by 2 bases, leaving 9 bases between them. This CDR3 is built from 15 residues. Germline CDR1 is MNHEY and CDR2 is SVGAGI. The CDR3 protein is CASSWGGTGANVLTF. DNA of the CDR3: TGTGCCAGCAGTTGGGGAGGCACTGGGGCCAACGTCCTGACTTTC.

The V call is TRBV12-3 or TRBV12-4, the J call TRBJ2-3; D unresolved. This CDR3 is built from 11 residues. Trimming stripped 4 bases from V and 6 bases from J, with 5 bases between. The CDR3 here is CASSSEDTQYF. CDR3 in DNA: TGTGCCAGCAGTTCTGAGGATACGCAGTATTTT.

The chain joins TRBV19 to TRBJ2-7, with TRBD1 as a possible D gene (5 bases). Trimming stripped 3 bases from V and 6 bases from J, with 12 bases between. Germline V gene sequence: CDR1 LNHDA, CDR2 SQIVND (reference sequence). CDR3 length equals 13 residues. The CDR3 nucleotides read TGTGCCAGTAGTATTAGGGGAACGGCCGAGCAGTACTTC. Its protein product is CASSIRGTAEQYF.

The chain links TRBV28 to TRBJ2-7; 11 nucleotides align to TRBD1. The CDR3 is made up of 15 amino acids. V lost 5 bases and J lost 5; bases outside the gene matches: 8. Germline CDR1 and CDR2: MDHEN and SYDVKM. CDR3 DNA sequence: TGTGCCAGCAGTCGGGACAGGGGGAACGTCAACGAGCAGTACTTC. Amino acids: CASSRDRGNVNEQYF.

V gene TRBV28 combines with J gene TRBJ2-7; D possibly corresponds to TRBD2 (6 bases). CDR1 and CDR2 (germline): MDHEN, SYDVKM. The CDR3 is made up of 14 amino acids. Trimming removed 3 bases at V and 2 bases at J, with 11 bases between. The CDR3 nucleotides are TGTGCCAGCAGTTTTCCCGGGGGAGCCTACGAGCAGTACTTC. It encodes CASSFPGGAYEQYF.

CDR3 protein: CASSIQGSTDTQYF. The CDR3 bases are TGTGCCAGCAGTATTCAGGGGAGCACAGATACGCAGTATTTT. The chain employs TRBV7-2 and TRBJ2-3; tentative D call: TRBD1 (6 bases). Trimming left V 6 bases short and J 0 bases short, with 10 bases between. From germline, CDR1 is SGHTA and CDR2 FQGNSA. The length of the CDR3 is 14 residues.

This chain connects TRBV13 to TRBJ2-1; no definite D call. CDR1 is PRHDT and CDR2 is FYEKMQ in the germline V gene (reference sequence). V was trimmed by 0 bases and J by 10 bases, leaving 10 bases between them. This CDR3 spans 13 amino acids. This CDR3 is CASSLGGLREQFF. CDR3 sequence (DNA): TGTGCCAGCAGCTTAGGGGGCCTCCGGGAGCAGTTCTTC.

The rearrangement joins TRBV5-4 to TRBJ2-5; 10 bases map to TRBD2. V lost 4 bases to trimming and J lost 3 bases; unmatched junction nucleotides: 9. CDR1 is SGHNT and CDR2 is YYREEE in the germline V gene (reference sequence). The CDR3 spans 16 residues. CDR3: CASSAVRTSGKETQYF. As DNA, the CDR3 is TGTGCCAGCAGCGCAGTACGGACTAGCGGAAAAGAGACCCAGTACTTC.

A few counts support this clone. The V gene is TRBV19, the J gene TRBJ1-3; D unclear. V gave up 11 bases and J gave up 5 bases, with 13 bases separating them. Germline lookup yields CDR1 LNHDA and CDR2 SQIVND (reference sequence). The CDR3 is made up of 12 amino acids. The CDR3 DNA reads TGTGCCGTAGAAGGAGGTAGAAACACCATATATTTT. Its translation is CAVEGGRNTIYF.

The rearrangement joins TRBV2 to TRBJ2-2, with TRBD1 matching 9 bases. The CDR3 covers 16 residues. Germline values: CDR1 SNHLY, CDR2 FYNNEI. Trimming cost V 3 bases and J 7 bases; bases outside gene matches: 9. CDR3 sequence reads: CASSDVGTGLNGELFF. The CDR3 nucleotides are TGTGCCAGCAGTGATGTAGGGACAGGGTTGAACGGGGAGCTGTTTTTT.

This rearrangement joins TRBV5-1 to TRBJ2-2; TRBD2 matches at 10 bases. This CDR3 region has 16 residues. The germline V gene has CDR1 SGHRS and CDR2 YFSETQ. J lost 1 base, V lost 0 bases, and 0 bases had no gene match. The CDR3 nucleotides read TGCGCCAGCAGCTTGGGACTAGCGGGGAACACCGGGGAGCTGTTTTTT. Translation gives CASSLGLAGNTGELFF.

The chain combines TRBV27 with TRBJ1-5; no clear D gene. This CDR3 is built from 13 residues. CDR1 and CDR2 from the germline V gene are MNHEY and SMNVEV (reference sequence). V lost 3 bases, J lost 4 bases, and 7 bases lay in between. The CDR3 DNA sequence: TGTGCCAGCAGTTTGCGGGTAAATCAGCCCCAGCATTTT. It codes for CASSLRVNQPQHF.

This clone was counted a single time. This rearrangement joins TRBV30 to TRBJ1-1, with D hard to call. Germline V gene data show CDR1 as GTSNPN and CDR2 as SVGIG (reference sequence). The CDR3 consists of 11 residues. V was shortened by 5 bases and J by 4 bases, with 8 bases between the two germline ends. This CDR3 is CAWLVATEAFF. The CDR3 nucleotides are TGTGCCTGGTTGGTGGCCACTGAAGCTTTCTTT. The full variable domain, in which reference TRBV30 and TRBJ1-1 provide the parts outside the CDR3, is SQTIHQWPATLVQPVGSPLSLECTVEGTSNPNLYWYRQAAGRGLQLLFYSVGIGQISSEVPQNLSASRPQDRQFILSSKKLLLSDSGFYLCAWLVATEAFFGQGTRLTVV.

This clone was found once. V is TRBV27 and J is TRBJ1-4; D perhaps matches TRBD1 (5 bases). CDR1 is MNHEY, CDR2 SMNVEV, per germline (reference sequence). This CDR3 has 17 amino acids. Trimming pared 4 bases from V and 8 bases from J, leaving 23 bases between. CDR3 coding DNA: TGTGCCAGCAGTTCAAACGGGGACTGGGGGATAGGGGAAAAACTGTTTTTT. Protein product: CASSSNGDWGIGEKLFF.

CDR3 nucleotide sequence: TGTGCCAGCAGCTTAGCTATTTCGGAGACCCAGTACTTC. Translating it yields CASSLAISETQYF. The chain joins TRBV11-1 to TRBJ2-5; D remains unclear. The CDR3 has 13 amino acids. V was cut by 0 bases and J by 5 bases, with 7 bases left in between. In germline, CDR1 is SGHAT, CDR2 FQDESV (reference sequence).

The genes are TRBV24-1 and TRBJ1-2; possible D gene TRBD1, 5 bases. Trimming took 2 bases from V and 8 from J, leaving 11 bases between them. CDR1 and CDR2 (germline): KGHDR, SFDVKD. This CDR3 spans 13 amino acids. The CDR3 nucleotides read TGTGCCACCAGTGATTCAGGGACTCGGGGCTACACCTTC. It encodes CATSDSGTRGYTF.

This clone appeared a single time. The CDR3 nucleotides are TGTGCCAGCAGCGTTTCCGGGACAGGTCACACGGGGACGCAGTATTTT. This sequence encodes CASSVSGTGHTGTQYF. The chain employs TRBV9 and TRBJ2-3; 8 nucleotides match TRBD1. The CDR3 sequence is 16 residues long. Germline loops: CDR1 SGDLS, CDR2 YYNGEE. V was pared by 2 bases and J by 9 bases, with 14 bases of the junction left unmatched. Together with reference TRBV9 and TRBJ2-3, the CDR3 gives the full variable domain: DSGVTQTPKHLITATGQRVTLRCSPRSGDLSVYWYQQSLDQGLQFLIQYYNGEERAKGNILERFSAQQFPDLHSELNLSSLELGDSALYFCASSVSGTGHTGTQYFGPGTRLTVL.

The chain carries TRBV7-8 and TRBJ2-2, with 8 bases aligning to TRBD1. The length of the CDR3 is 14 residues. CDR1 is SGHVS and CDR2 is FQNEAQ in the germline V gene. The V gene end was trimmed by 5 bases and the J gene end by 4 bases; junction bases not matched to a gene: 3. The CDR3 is CASSTTGVTGELFF. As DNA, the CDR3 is TGTGCCAGCAGCACGACAGGGGTCACCGGGGAGCTGTTTTTT.

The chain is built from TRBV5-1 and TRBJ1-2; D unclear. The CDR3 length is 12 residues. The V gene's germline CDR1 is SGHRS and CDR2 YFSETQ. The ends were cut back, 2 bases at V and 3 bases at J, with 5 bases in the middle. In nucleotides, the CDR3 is TGCGCCAGCAGCTTAACAGACTATGGCTACACCTTC. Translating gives CASSLTDYGYTF.

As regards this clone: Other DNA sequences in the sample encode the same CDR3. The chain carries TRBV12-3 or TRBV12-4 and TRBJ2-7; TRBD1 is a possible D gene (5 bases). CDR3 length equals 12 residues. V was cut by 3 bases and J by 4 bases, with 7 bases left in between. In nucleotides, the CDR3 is TGTGCCAGCAGTTTTAGGGGTTACGAGCAGTACTTC. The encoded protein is CASSFRGYEQYF.

Written as DNA, the CDR3 is TGTGCCAGCACCGGCCCAGCGGGGGCCTGGGAGACCCAGTACTTC. Residues: CASTGPAGAWETQYF. V is TRBV28 and J is TRBJ2-5, with 8 bases fitting TRBD2. From germline, CDR1 is MDHEN and CDR2 SYDVKM. With 7 bases clipped from V and 5 bases from J, the junction kept 12 bases outside the gene matches. The CDR3 extends over 15 amino acids.

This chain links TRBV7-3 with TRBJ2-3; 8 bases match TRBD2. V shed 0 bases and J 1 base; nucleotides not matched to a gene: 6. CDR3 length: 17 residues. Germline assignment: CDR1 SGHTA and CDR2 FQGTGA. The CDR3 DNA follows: TGTGCCAGCAGCTTAACCGGGGGGGTGCGGGGCACAGATACGCAGTATTTT. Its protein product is CASSLTGGVRGTDTQYF.

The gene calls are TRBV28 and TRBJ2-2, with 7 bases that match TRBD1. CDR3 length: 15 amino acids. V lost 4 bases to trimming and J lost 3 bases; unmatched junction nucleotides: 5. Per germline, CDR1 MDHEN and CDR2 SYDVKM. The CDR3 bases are TGTGCCAGCAGTTCCGGGACAGTGGACACCGGGGAGCTGTTTTTT. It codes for CASSSGTVDTGELFF.